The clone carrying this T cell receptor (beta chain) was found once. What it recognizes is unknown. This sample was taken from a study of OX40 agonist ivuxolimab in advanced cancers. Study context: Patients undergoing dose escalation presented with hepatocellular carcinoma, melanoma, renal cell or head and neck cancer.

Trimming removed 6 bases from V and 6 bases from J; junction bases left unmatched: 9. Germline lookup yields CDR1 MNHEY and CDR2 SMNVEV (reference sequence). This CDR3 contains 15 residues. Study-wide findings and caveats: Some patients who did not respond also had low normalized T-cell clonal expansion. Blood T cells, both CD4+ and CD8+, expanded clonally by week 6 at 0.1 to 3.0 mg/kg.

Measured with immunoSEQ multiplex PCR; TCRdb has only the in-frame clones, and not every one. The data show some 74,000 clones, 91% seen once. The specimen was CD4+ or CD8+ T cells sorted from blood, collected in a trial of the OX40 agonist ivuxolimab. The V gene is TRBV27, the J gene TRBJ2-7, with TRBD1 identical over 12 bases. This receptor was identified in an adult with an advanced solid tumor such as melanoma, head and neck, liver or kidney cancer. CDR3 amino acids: CASRKTGTGGFEQYF. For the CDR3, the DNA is TGTGCCAGCAGAAAGACCGGGACAGGGGGCTTCGAGCAGTACTTC.